This T cell receptor beta chain was found in a study of T-cell reconstitution after alpha-beta-depleted transplantation in children. This clonotype was observed at least ten times. Its specificity is not known. Using unique molecular identifiers, the investigators prepared the TCRbeta library. TCRdb re-called the PCR reads with MiXCR, one entry per CDR3 protein. The table has around 700,000 distinct CDR3 sequences, around 13% seen once; the top ten hold about 0.77%. With 4 bases clipped from V and 4 bases from J, the junction kept 4 bases outside the gene matches. Germline CDR1 is KGHDR and CDR2 is SFDVKD. This CDR3 is built from 15 residues. Study-wide findings and caveats: T cells produced anew were the main source of T-cell counts and diversity one year after transplant. Recipient T cells and thymic progenitors that survived were the source of the high TCRbeta diversity seen at day 60 in some patients. Several hundred expanded graft clones reportedly were the source of alpha-beta T cells about two months after transplant.

The sequencing here drew on PBMCs, taken before TCRalphabeta/CD19-depleted stem cell transplant. The sequence derives from a girl aged 2 to 9 with congenital amegakaryocytic thrombocytopenia, due to receive a stem cell transplant. The chain joins TRBV24-1 to TRBJ2-3; 10 nucleotides agree with TRBD1. CDR3 sequence (DNA): TGTGCCACCAGTGAGACAGGGGGCGCATCAGATACGCAGTATTTT. Translated: CATSETGGASDTQYF.